This T cell receptor (beta chain) was retrieved from a study of shared clonotypes between healthy human individuals. Turning to the study itself: CD4 naive and memory got three plates each, CD8 naive two, CD8 memory one. Whole-study findings and limits: The small donor group covered limited genetic and exposure diversity.

The germline CDR1 and CDR2 sequences are LNHDA and SQIVND (reference sequence). The CDR3 runs 15 residues. V lost 3 bases and J lost 5, with 14 bases in between. TCRdb keeps only in-frame clones here, not all; method: immunoSEQ multiplex PCR. The sample shows around 1,900,000 clones, over 85% of them seen only once. This clone has only one observation. Antigen specificity is unknown. Naive CD8 cells lacked CD45RO and underwent positive selection for CCR7, leaving out terminally differentiated effector memory CD45RA+ cells. The sequence came from a man between 18 and 35 years old in good health. Some clones in this sample may be carry-over from other donors' samples. The genes are TRBV19 and TRBJ1-5; possible D gene TRBD1, 5 bases. Sequenced sample: naive CD8+ T cells from PBMCs. DNA for the CDR3: TGTGCCAGTAGTATCCCCGTCAGGGTGCATCAGCCCCAGCATTTT. Translating gives CASSIPVRVHQPQHF.